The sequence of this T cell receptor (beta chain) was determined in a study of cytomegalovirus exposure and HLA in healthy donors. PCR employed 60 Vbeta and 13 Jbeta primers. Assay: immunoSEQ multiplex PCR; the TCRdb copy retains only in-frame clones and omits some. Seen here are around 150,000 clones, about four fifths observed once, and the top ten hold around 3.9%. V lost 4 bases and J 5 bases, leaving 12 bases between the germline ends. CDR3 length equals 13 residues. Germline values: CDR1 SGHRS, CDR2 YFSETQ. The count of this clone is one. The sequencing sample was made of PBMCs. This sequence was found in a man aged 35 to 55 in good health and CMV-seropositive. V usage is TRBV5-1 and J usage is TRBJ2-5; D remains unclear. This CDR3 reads CASSPLGGETQYF. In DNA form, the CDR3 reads TGCGCCAGCAGCCCCCTTGGCGGCGAGACCCAGTACTTC. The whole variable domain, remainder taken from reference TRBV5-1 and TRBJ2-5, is KAGVTQTPRYLIKTRGQQVTLSCSPISGHRSVSWYQQTPGQGLQFLFEYFSETQRNKGNFPGRFSGRQFSNSRSEMNVSTLELGDSALYLCASSPLGGETQYFGPGTRLLVL.